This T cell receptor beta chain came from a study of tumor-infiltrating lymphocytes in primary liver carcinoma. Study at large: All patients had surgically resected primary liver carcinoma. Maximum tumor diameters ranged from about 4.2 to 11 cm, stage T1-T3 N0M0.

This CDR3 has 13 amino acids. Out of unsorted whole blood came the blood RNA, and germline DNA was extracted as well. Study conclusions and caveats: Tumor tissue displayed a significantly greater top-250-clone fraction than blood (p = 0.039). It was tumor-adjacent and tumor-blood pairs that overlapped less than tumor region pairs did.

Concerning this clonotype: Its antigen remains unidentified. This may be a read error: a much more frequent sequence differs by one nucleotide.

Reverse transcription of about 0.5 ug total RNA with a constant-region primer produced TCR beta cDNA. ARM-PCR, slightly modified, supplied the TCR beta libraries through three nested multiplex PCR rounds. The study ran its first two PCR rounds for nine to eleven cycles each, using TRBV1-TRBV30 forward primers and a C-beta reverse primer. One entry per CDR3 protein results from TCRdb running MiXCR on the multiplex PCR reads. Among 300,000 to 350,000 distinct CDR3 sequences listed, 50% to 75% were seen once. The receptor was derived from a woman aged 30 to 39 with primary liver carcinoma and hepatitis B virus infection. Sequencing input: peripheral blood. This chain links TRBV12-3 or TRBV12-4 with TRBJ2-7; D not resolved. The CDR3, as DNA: TGTGCCAGCAGTTTGGGCCCGTCCTACAAGCAGTACTTC. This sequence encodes CASSLGPSYKQYF.